This TCR beta chain was sequenced in a study of Graves' ophthalmopathy and Graves' hyperthyroidism (dated by TCRdb to the late 2010s). With regard to the full study: Peripheral blood was collected before any treatment was given, at the time of initial diagnosis. In over five hyperthyroidism patients, T-cell repertoires of thyroid tissue and blood were compared. A discovery set of 100 patients (around 40 ophthalmopathy, approximately 58 stable hyperthyroidism) was enrolled to explore V-J signatures distinguishing ophthalmopathy from hyperthyroidism. Following sampling, methimazole starting at 30 mg daily was administered to hyperthyroidism patients, and high-dose intravenous methylprednisolone was administered to ophthalmopathy patients. In total, some 140 blood samples were TCR-sequenced: fewer than 50 ophthalmopathy, 80 or so hyperthyroidism and approximately 17 hyperthyroidism-to-ophthalmopathy patients. For training and testing, the 80 to 100 patients in the discovery cohort were randomly divided in a 7:3 ratio. An independent validation cohort comprised under 20 hyperthyroidism patients and over 15 patients who later progressed from hyperthyroidism to ophthalmopathy. The study used TCR beta repertoire signatures to distinguish Graves' ophthalmopathy from Graves' hyperthyroidism and to predict progression to ophthalmopathy.

This clonotype was counted at least ten times. Its antigen remains undetermined. Nothing much larger sits one base from this clone, and base qualities are not available. The germline ends are 21 bases apart after V is trimmed by 7 bases and J by 6 bases. From its cysteine to its phenylalanine, the CDR3 spans 14 amino acids. The retained sequence is limited to the CDR3, 42 bases, with the frame set at the first base. Reading the germline V gene gives CDR1 SQVTM and CDR2 ANQGSEA. The paper as a whole reports these results and caveats: In validation, the model predicted ophthalmopathy progression with over 60% sensitivity and roughly 72% specificity; some twelve predicted patients were CT-confirmed with GO in a median of about 6.1 months. Most expanded thyroid clonotypes with frequency above 0.001 were also detected in blood, suggesting blood repertoires may reflect the thyroid immune response. In cross-validation, the 13-signature model distinguished ophthalmopathy from stable hyperthyroidism with approximately 90% sensitivity and roughly 81% specificity, while in the test set the corresponding values were about 80% and 75%. Sample size was not predetermined statistically, and investigators were not blinded to group allocation.

Hyperthyroidism was considered stable if no progression to ophthalmopathy occurred within 18 months of follow-up. Hyperthyroidism patients were newly diagnosed, with disease duration under 2 months, and aged 18 to 65 years. Patients were excluded if they had other autoimmune diseases, uncontrolled infections, pregnancy or lactation. Clinical symptoms, serum thyroxine, TRAb, thyroid ultrasound and orbital computed tomography formed the basis of the diagnosis. PBMCs were isolated from around 10 ml of fresh peripheral blood by Ficoll-Paque density gradient centrifugation. Total RNA was extracted using Trizol reagent, and RNA quality was checked on an Agilent 2100 Bioanalyzer. For repertoire sequencing, TCR beta CDR3 regions were amplified from RNA transcripts. HTBI primers and the Qiagen OneStep RT-PCR kit were used in a first-round RT-PCR, which was followed by a second-round multiplex PCR, size selection and purification. Sequencing of the libraries was carried out on an Illumina HiSeq2000 in paired-end mode with 100 bp reads. Per the original workflow: SOAPnuke was used to process the reads, throwing out any read that had adapters, had uncalled bases, had a mean Phred below 15, or lacked an exact constant-primer or identifier match. COPE v1.2.5 was used to merge the high-quality paired reads. Each unique nucleotide sequence was defined as a clonotype, and clonotypes were aligned to IMGT TRB V, D and J references with MiTCR v1.1. The analysis was limited to V-J combinations with a frequency above 0.0001, which together covered 99.2% of repertoires. For each V-J combination, a TCR clonal expansion and chaos score was defined as the ratio of F50 clonal expansion to chaos observed in the TCRdist matrix. Welch's t-statistics and random forest were used to narrow the features down to approximately twelve V-J combinations, which were then fed into a naive Bayes classifier. The Morisita-Horn index was used to measure how similar the thyroid and blood repertoires were. TCRdb trimmed the raw reads at Q25, called clones with MiXCR and kept productive beta chains. One record per CDR3 amino acid sequence lists the most common genes and DNA. The authors' filters were not applied to this entry. Across this sample there are about 620,000 distinct CDR3 sequences, with about 20% seen only once. Roughly 7.4% of the sample rests with the top ten.

The sequence links TRBV29-1 to TRBJ1-1; a confident D gene designation cannot be given. The sample consisted of peripheral blood. This receptor was identified in a woman aged 18-29 years with stable Graves' hyperthyroidism. Some clones in this sample may be carry-over from other donors' samples. Donor details come from another sample of the same person, matched by shared clones. In nucleotides, the sequence is TGCAGCGCCAAGAGGACGACGGGTCGGCCTGAAGCTTTCTTT. This translates into CSAKRTTGRPEAFF.